This T cell receptor beta chain was sequenced for a study of tumor-infiltrating lymphocytes in localized non-small cell lung cancer. TCRdb's table, derived via immunoSEQ multiplex PCR, lists solely in-frame clones and lacks some. The sample carries about 23,000 clones, nearly 70% recorded once. Germline-derived CDR1 and CDR2 are KGHSH and LQKENI. The CDR3 extends over 13 amino acids. Trimming removed 10 bases from V and 6 bases from J; junction bases left unmatched: 9. This clonotype was sampled from a human donor with non-small cell lung cancer. Material for sequencing was lung tumor tissue. The chain is built from TRBV18 and TRBJ1-5; 7 nucleotides match TRBD1. CDR3 sequence reads: CATQGGAGQPQHF. For the CDR3, the DNA is TGTGCCACCCAGGGGGGGGCAGGTCAGCCCCAGCATTTT. The full variable domain, with the rest looked up from reference TRBV18 and TRBJ1-5, is NAGVMQNPRHLVRRRGQEARLRCSPMKGHSHVYWYRQLPEEGLKFMVYLQKENIIDESGMPKERFSAEFPKEGPSILRIQQVVRGDSAAYFCATQGGAGQPQHFGDGTRLSIL.